This T cell receptor beta chain was sequenced for a study of blood T cell repertoires in COVID-19. J gave up 2 bases and V 2 bases, and 5 bases lay outside the gene matches. From germline, CDR1 is MNHEY and CDR2 SVGAGI. This CDR3 is built from 15 residues. In the original analysis: Quantification of nucleated cells was approximated via reference gene primer amplification. Here immunoSEQ multiplex PCR was the method, and the copy in TCRdb shows in-frame clones only, minus some. That table gives V, J and clone size, and the DNA gave D and trimming. The sample includes 250,000 or so clones, 70% to 85% of them seen just once.

The sequenced material came from peripheral blood. This clonotype was sampled from a man aged 35-49 years who had recovered from COVID-19. The chain carries TRBV6-5 and TRBJ2-7; 8 bases are a match to TRBD2. CDR3 region: CASSYSGAGAYEQYF. The DNA for the CDR3 is TGTGCCAGCAGTTACAGTGGAGCGGGAGCCTACGAGCAGTACTTC.